This T cell receptor beta chain originates from a study of regulatory T cells in long-lasting Graves disease (dated by TCRdb to the early 2020s). Study-wide context: Antithyroid drugs had been taken for less than 3 months by newly diagnosed Graves' disease patients. The study took place in China and was registered as a clinical trial. A total of around 35 samples underwent TCR sequencing, from around 13 patients with persistent Graves' disease and about 20 patients with newly diagnosed Graves' disease. Peripheral blood TCR sequencing and RNA sequencing compared persistent Graves' disease patients with newly diagnosed Graves' disease patients. Broader findings and caveats from the paper: Peripheral blood alone was examined, since thyroid tissue, which constituted the primary lesion, could not be accessed. Persistent patients shared more public clonotypes among themselves (around 3,000) than newly diagnosed patients did (about 970). As a limitation, the authors acknowledged that the small sample size may reduce accuracy. Only the TCR beta chain was sequenced and analyzed. Persistent Graves' disease patients showed lower TCR Shannon entropy and fewer highly expanded clones than newly diagnosed patients, suggesting clonal expansion. Persistent disease showed preferential use of TRBV28, TRBJ1-2 and TRBJ2-5, whereas newly diagnosed disease favored TRBV20-1 and TRBJ2-1.

The label giving this sample's time point can be read as: newly diagnosed GD, antithyroid drugs for less than 3 months. For both TCR sequencing and RNA sequencing, RNA was extracted from PBMCs using TRIzol. The diagnosis of Graves' disease followed American Thyroid Association guidelines. Recruitment of patients was carried out at an endocrinology department in Xi'an, China. Each patient gave approximately 10 milliliters of peripheral blood, collected in an EDTA anticoagulant tube. PBMCs were isolated by Ficoll Paque Plus density gradient separation without further T cell sorting. RNA quality was checked with an Agilent 2100 Bioanalyzer and agarose gel, and concentration with a NanoDrop 2000. The library was produced with multiplex PCR. Sequencing was carried out with an Illumina HiSeq 4000. iRepertoire HTBI primers and Arm-PCR amplification of CDR3 regions were used to construct TCR beta libraries. Before sequencing, the PCR products went through gel purification. In the original analysis: Gene usage analysis of CDR3 amino acid clonotypes relied on the roughly 60 TRBV and about 15 TRBJ segments identified across samples. COPE and FqMerger were used to merge filtered high-quality paired reads into contigs. BLAST was used to align contigs to the IMGT TRBV, TRBD and TRBJ reference genes, and CDR3 was defined following IMGT. Highly expanded clones were defined as clonotypes with a frequency above 0.1%. Repertoire diversity was measured by Shannon entropy, and V-J evenness by the Gini coefficient. A clonotype was considered public if more than one individual shared it. Using fastp at Q25 and MiXCR, TCRdb reprocessed the public reads and kept productive beta chains. CDR3 protein duplicates are merged, each entry listing the most common genes and DNA. The V and J calls follow TCRdb's processing rather than the paper's. Counted in this sample were about 540,000 distinct CDR3 sequences; about 13% of them appeared once. The top ten clones comprise 8% to 10% of the sample.

This clonotype was picked up many times. No antigen is known for it. One base away there is no much larger clone; base qualities are not given. The germline V and J ends show losses of 3 bases and 2 bases respectively, and no gene match explains 2 bases of the junction. Its CDR3 holds 16 amino acids, cysteine through phenylalanine. The only DNA kept is the CDR3, 48 bases in frame from the first base. The sample was also reused in another study, on T cells in Graves' hyperthyroidism and ophthalmopathy. In that second paper, the authors write: Graves' hyperthyroidism was defined as stable when no progression to ophthalmopathy occurred over 18 months of follow-up. Hyperthyroidism patients were newly diagnosed, with disease duration under 2 months, and aged 18 to 65 years. Patients with uncontrolled infections, other autoimmune diseases, pregnancy or lactation were excluded. Clinical symptoms, serum thyroxine and TRAb, thyroid ultrasound, and orbital computed tomography formed the basis for the diagnoses. The TCR CDR3 was subjected to a first round of RT-PCR using the HTBI primer set and the Qiagen OneStep RT-PCR kit. Most expanded thyroid clonotypes (frequency above 0.001) were also detected in blood, suggesting blood repertoires may reflect thyroid immune responses. A 13 V-J signature model separated ophthalmopathy from stable hyperthyroidism, with around 91% sensitivity and about 81% specificity in cross-validation and 80%/75% in testing. In validation, the model predicted progression to ophthalmopathy a median of about 6.5 months before onset, with over 55% sensitivity and almost 75% specificity. To identify TCR V-J signatures that set the groups apart, the researchers used a discovery cohort of about a hundred patients, made up of 40 to 45 with Graves' ophthalmopathy and approximately 57 with stable Graves' hyperthyroidism. An independent validation cohort of under 20 hyperthyroidism patients and about 15 patients who later progressed to ophthalmopathy tested prospective prediction of ophthalmopathy. For training and testing, the approximately 97 patients in the discovery cohort were randomly divided in a 7:3 ratio. In over five Graves' hyperthyroidism patients, the study also compared T-cell repertoires from thyroid tissue with T-cell repertoires from blood. Following sampling, methimazole starting at 30 mg daily was given to hyperthyroidism patients, and high-dose intravenous methylprednisolone was given to ophthalmopathy patients. Libraries were constructed in a second round of multiplex PCR, after which size selection and purification were performed. Sequencing of the libraries was done on an Illumina HiSeq2000 using paired-end 100 bp reads. SOAPnuke was used to process the raw data, removing reads that contained adapters or uncalled bases, had a mean Phred below 15, or lacked an exact match to the constant primer or identifier. COPE v1.2.5 was used to merge the high-quality paired reads, and each unique nucleotide sequence was defined as a clonotype. Clonotypes were aligned to IMGT TRBV, TRBD and TRBJ reference segments using MiTCR v1.1. The analysis was restricted to V-J combinations with a frequency above 0.0001, which together covered 98% to 99.2% of the repertoires. The TCS score was defined as the ratio of F50 (clonal expansion) to E x V (chaos), calculated using BLOSUM62-based TCRdist between CDR3 peptides within each V-J. Welch's t-statistics and random forest reduced roughly 500 V-J features to some 14, which were used in a naive Bayes classifier (R e1071). Sample size was not statistically predetermined, and blinding of investigators to group allocation was not performed. The paper describes TCR Vbeta CDR3 sequencing of 135 peripheral blood samples, made up of roughly 45 ophthalmopathy patients, around 78 hyperthyroidism patients and 17 progressor patients.

The sequences come from peripheral blood mononuclear cells (PBMCs), collected at new diagnosis, from a patient treated with antithyroid drugs. This sequence was found in a man between 25 and 39 years old with Graves disease. Donor details come from another sample of the same person, matched by shared clones. This receptor chain uses TRBV12-3 or TRBV12-4 and TRBJ2-3; TRBD2 lines up with 13 middle nucleotides. CDR3 loop: CASSLGLAGFTDTQYF. The nucleotide sequence reads as follows: TGTGCCAGCAGTTTGGGACTAGCGGGATTCACAGATACGCAGTATTTT.